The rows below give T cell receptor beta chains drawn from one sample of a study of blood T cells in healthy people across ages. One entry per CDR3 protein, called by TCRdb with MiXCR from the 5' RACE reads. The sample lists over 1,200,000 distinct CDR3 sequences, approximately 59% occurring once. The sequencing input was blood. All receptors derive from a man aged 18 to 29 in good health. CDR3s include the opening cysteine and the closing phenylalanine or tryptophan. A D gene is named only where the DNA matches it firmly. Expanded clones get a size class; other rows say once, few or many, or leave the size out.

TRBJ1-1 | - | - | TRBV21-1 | TGTGCCAGCAGCAAAGCGCTGTTAACAGAAAACACTGAAGCTTTCTTT | CASSKALLTENTEAFF
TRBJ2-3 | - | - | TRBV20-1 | TGCAGTGCTGCAGTTCAGCCGAGCGGGCTTCTCACAGATACGCAGTATTTT | CSAAVQPSGLLTDTQYF
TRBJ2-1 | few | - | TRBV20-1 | TGCAGTGCCCGCGGGGCCCACTCCTACAATGAGCAGTTCTTC | CSARGAHSYNEQFF
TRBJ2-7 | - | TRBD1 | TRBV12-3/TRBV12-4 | TGTGCCAGCGGGACAGGGCACTACGAGCAGTACTTC | CASGTGHYEQYF
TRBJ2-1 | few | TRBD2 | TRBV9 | TGTGCCAGCAGCCTTCAGCGGGGGGCCTACGATGAGCAGTTCTTC | CASSLQRGAYDEQFF
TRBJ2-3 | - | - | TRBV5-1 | TGCGCCAGCAGCTTGGAGTTCGTGAGGGCAGATACGCAGTATTTT | CASSLEFVRADTQYF
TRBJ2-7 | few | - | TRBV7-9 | TGTGCCAGCAGCTTAGCCGGACAACACTACGAGCAGTACTTC | CASSLAGQHYEQYF
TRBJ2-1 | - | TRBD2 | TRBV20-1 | TGCAGTGCTAGGCGGACTAGCGGGAGCATTAATGAGCAGTTCTTC | CSARRTSGSINEQFF
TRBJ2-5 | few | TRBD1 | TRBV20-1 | TGCAGTGCTAGAGAGACAGGGGGCAGAGAGACCCAGTACTTC | CSARETGGRETQYF
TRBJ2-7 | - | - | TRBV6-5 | TGTGCCAGCAGCCCGAGTGTCGGGTTTTACGAGCAGTACTTC | CASSPSVGFYEQYF
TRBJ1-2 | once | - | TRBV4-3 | TGCGCCAGCAGCCCAAGCACCCACAATCCGTATGGCTACACCTTC | CASSPSTHNPYGYTF
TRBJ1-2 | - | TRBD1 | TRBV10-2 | TGCGCCAGCAGTGAGCCGACAGGGGAGAGCTACACCTTC | CASSEPTGESYTF
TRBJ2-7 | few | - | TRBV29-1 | TGCAGCGCAGGGACCCGATCCTACGAGCAGTACTTC | CSAGTRSYEQYF
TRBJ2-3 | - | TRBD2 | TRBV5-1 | TGCGCCAGCAGCTTCGGGACTAGCGAAAACACAGATACGCAGTATTTT | CASSFGTSENTDTQYF
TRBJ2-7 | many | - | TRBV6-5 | TGCGCCAGCAGCTCCCGGAAGACCTACGAGCAGTACTTC | CASSSRKTYEQYF
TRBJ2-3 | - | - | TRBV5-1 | TGCGCCAGCACCACGCTGGGGGGTTACACAGATACGCAGTATTTT | CASTTLGGYTDTQYF
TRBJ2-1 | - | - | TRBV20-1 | TGCAGTGCTCCTGACGATTTTGGGCCACAAACCTACAATGAGCAGTTCTTC | CSAPDDFGPQTYNEQFF
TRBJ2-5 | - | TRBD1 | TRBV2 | TGTGCCAGTCTCGACAGGGACCAAGAGACCCAGTACTTC | CASLDRDQETQYF
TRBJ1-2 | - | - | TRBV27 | TGTGCCAGCAGTCGAAGCGGGACTACTAACTATGGCTACACCTTC | CASSRSGTTNYGYTF
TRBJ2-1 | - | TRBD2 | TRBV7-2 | TGTGCCGGCAGCTTAGTGATCCAGCGGGGGGTGTACAATGAGCAGTTCTTC | CAGSLVIQRGVYNEQFF
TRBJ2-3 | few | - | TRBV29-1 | TGCTCCTATGACAGGGAGGCTAGCACAGATACGCAGTATTTT | CSYDREASTDTQYF
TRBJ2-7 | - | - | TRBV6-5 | TGTGCCAGCAGGAGGTCGATCTACGAGCAGTACTTC | CASRRSIYEQYF
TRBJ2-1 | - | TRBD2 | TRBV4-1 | TGCGCCAGCAGCGAAGGCGGGACTAGCGGGAGTTTTCGGGACAATGAGCAGTTCTTC | CASSEGGTSGSFRDNEQFF
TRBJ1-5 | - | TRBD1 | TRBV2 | TGTGCCAGCAGAAGGGACAGGGATCATCAGCCCCAGCATTTT | CASRRDRDHQPQHF
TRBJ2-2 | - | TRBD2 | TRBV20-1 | TGCAGTGCTAGAGAAGATATTCAGCGGGGGTCGGACACCGGGGAGCTGTTTTTT | CSAREDIQRGSDTGELFF
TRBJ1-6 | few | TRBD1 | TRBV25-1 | TGTGCCAGCAGTGAAGAGGGACAGTCCTATTCACCCCTCCACTTT | CASSEEGQSYSPLHF
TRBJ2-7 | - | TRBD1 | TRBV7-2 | TGTGCCGGCAGCTTAGGACAGGGGGCGCAGGGCGAGCAGTACTTC | CAGSLGQGAQGEQYF
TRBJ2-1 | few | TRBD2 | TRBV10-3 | TGTGCCATCAGTGTGGGACTAGCGGGAGGGTACAATGAGCAGTTCTTC | CAISVGLAGGYNEQFF
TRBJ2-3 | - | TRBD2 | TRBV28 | TGTGCCAGCATCCCGGGAGGGGGCACAGATACGCAGTATTTT | CASIPGGGTDTQYF
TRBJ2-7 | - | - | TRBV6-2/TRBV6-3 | TGTGCCAGCCTGAGAATAGACCGACGATCCGAGCAGTACTTC | CASLRIDRRSEQYF
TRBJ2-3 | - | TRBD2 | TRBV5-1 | TGCGCCAGCAGCTTGGACGATTGGCGGGAGGGCCTGACAGATACGCAGTATTTT | CASSLDDWREGLTDTQYF
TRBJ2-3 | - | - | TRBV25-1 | TGTGCCAGCAGTGAGTTCAACGCCCGCACAGATACGCAGTATTTT | CASSEFNARTDTQYF
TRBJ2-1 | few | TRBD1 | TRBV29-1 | TGCAGCGTAGCCGGGACAGGGAGGAATGAGCAGTTCTTC | CSVAGTGRNEQFF
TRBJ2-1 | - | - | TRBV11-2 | TGTGCCAGCAGCTTGCATAGGGGAGGCAATGAGCAGTTCTTC | CASSLHRGGNEQFF
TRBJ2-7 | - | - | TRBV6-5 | TGTGCCAGCAGCCACACAGGCGATAGCTCCTACGAGCAGTACTTC | CASSHTGDSSYEQYF
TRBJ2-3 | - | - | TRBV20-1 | TGCAGTGCCATAAGGGGGGGTAACACAGATACGCAGTATTTT | CSAIRGGNTDTQYF
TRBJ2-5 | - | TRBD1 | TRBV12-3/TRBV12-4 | TGTGCCAGCAGGTTCGGGACAGGGGGTCAAGAGACCCAGTACTTC | CASRFGTGGQETQYF
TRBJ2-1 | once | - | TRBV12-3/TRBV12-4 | TGTGCCAGCAGTTTTGCCCGGGCGGGTGAGCAGTTCTTC | CASSFARAGEQFF
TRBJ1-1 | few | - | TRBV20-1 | TGCAGTGCTAGAGCAGGGTTTGTCACTGAAGCTTTCTTT | CSARAGFVTEAFF
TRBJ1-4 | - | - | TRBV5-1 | TGCGCCAGCAGCTTGCTCGGGGAATTGGGTGAAAAACTGTTTTTT | CASSLLGELGEKLFF
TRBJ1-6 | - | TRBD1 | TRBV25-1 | TGTGCCAGCACGGGACAGGGAATGGATTCACCCCTCCACTTT | CASTGQGMDSPLHF
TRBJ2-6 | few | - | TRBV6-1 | TGTGCCAGCAGTGAATACAGGGGGGCCAACGTCCTGACTTTC | CASSEYRGANVLTF
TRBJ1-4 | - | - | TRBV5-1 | TGCGCCAGCAGCAGGGAGGAGAAGGAAAAACTGTTTTTT | CASSREEKEKLFF
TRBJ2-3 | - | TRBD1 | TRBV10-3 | TGTGCCTCGAACAGGGGAACCCCCAGCACAGATACGCAGTATTTT | CASNRGTPSTDTQYF
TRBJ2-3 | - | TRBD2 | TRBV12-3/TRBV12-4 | TGTGCCAGCAGTTTACGGCTAGCGGGAGGGCCCGCAGATGCGCAGTATTTT | CASSLRLAGGPADAQYF
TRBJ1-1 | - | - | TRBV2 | TGTGCCACCCTCAAGGGGGGGATCACTGAAGCTTTCTTT | CATLKGGITEAFF
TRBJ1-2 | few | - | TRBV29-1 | TGCAGCGTTGCCTCCCCCTCAGGGGACTATGGCTACACCTTC | CSVASPSGDYGYTF
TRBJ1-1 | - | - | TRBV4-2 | TGTGCCAGCAGCCAAGTTGGCTTGAGGAGCACTGAAGCTTTCTTT | CASSQVGLRSTEAFF
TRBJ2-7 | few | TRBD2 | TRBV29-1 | TGCAGCGTTGAAGATGGGACTAGCGGGGGGGCCAGCGAGCAGTACTTC | CSVEDGTSGGASEQYF
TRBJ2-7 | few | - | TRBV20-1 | TGCAGTGCTAGAGGAGCCACAGTCTCCTACGAGCAGTACTTC | CSARGATVSYEQYF
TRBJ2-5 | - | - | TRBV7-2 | TGTGCCAGCAGCGTAGAGAACCAAGAGACCCAGTACTTC | CASSVENQETQYF